The rows below give T cell receptor beta chains drawn from one sample of a study of T-cell reconstitution after alpha-beta-depleted transplantation in children. TCRdb independently ran MiXCR on the PCR reads; one entry per CDR3 protein. Among over 150,000 distinct CDR3 sequences, about 6.3% were seen once, and the ten largest hold 3%. The sample here was PBMCs from the stem cell graft donor, taken from the stem cell graft. Source of these receptors: a human donor who donated a stem cell graft to a child with Wiskott-Aldrich syndrome. CDR3s include the opening cysteine and the closing phenylalanine or tryptophan. Fields, in order: D gene, V gene, clone size, J gene, CDR3 protein, CDR3 DNA. A D gene is named only where the DNA matches it firmly. Clone size is shown for a subset of rows, as once, few, many or a class of expanded clone.

D: .
V: TRBV7-8
size: many
J: TRBJ2-7
CDR3: CASSNPGDSYEQYF
DNA: TGTGCCAGCAGCAATCCAGGGGACTCCTACGAGCAGTACTTC

D: TRBD1
V: TRBV7-2
size: many
J: TRBJ2-3
CDR3: CASSIRDRGPDTQYF
DNA: TGTGCCAGCAGCATCCGGGACAGGGGCCCAGATACGCAGTATTTT

D: TRBD2
V: TRBV5-1
size: many
J: TRBJ2-2
CDR3: CASSSGLAENTGELFF
DNA: TGCGCCAGCAGTTCAGGACTAGCGGAGAATACCGGGGAGCTGTTTTTT

D: .
V: TRBV7-9
size: .
J: TRBJ2-7
CDR3: CASSSRGGEQYF
DNA: TGTGCCAGCAGCTCCCGCGGTGGCGAGCAGTACTTC

D: .
V: TRBV5-1
size: many
J: TRBJ2-7
CDR3: CASSLVRGNEQYF
DNA: TGCGCCAGCAGCTTGGTGCGGGGAAACGAGCAGTACTTC

D: .
V: TRBV10-3
size: many
J: TRBJ2-7
CDR3: CAISDSTVSYEQYF
DNA: TGTGCCATCAGTGACTCGACAGTCTCCTACGAGCAGTACTTC

D: TRBD1
V: TRBV7-9
size: many
J: TRBJ2-7
CDR3: CASSYRDSSYEQYF
DNA: TGTGCCAGCAGCTATAGGGACAGCTCCTACGAGCAGTACTTC

D: TRBD2
V: TRBV4-2
size: many
J: TRBJ2-5
CDR3: CASSQDPSGEETQYF
DNA: TGTGCCAGCAGCCAAGATCCTAGCGGGGAAGAGACCCAGTACTTC

D: TRBD2
V: TRBV12-3/TRBV12-4
size: many
J: TRBJ2-1
CDR3: CASSHLLAGYNEQFF
DNA: TGTGCCAGCAGTCACCTACTAGCGGGGTACAATGAGCAGTTCTTC

D: TRBD1
V: TRBV24-1
size: many
J: TRBJ2-7
CDR3: CATSDDGTGNYEQYF
DNA: TGTGCCACCAGTGATGATGGGACAGGAAACTACGAGCAGTACTTC

D: TRBD1
V: TRBV7-2
size: .
J: TRBJ2-3
CDR3: CASSLSIGTGGTDTQYF
DNA: TGTGCCAGCAGCTTATCGATTGGGACAGGCGGGACAGATACGCAGTATTTT

D: TRBD2
V: TRBV28
size: many
J: TRBJ2-5
CDR3: CASSSEGRGAGETQYF
DNA: TGTGCCAGCAGTTCTGAGGGGAGGGGCGCAGGCGAGACCCAGTACTTC

D: .
V: TRBV5-1
size: many
J: TRBJ2-1
CDR3: CASSFFGAGSSYNEQFF
DNA: TGCGCCAGCAGCTTCTTTGGTGCGGGGAGCTCCTACAATGAGCAGTTCTTC

D: TRBD2
V: TRBV20-1
size: .
J: TRBJ2-3
CDR3: CSALAGGSTDTQYF
DNA: TGCAGTGCCCTAGCGGGGGGGAGCACAGATACGCAGTATTTT

D: TRBD2
V: TRBV2
size: few
J: TRBJ2-2
CDR3: CASSDKTSGDTGELFF
DNA: TGTGCCAGCAGTGATAAGACTAGCGGGGACACCGGGGAGCTGTTTTTT

D: .
V: TRBV6-2/TRBV6-3
size: many
J: TRBJ2-1
CDR3: CASSYSLVVNEQFF
DNA: TGTGCCAGCAGTTACTCACTAGTCGTCAATGAGCAGTTCTTC

D: TRBD2
V: TRBV11-2
size: many
J: TRBJ2-1
CDR3: CASSLDRTSGGFGNEQFF
DNA: TGTGCCAGCAGCTTAGATAGAACTAGCGGGGGATTTGGTAATGAGCAGTTCTTC

D: TRBD1
V: TRBV10-1
size: .
J: TRBJ2-1
CDR3: CASSGDRRPYNEQFF
DNA: TGCGCCAGCAGTGGGGACAGGCGGCCTTACAATGAGCAGTTCTTC

D: TRBD1
V: TRBV5-1
size: .
J: TRBJ2-3
CDR3: CASSLGGTARDTQYF
DNA: TGCGCCAGCAGCTTGGGAGGGACAGCCCGAGATACGCAGTATTTT

D: .
V: TRBV11-2
size: many
J: TRBJ2-1
CDR3: CASSLERPGRLLAQFF
DNA: TGTGCCAGCAGCCTAGAGCGCCCCGGACGCCTTTTAGCGCAGTTCTTC

D: .
V: TRBV27
size: many
J: TRBJ2-4
CDR3: CASRAGLAKNIQYF
DNA: TGTGCCAGCAGGGCGGGACTAGCCAAAAACATTCAGTACTTC

D: TRBD1
V: TRBV12-5
size: many
J: TRBJ1-2
CDR3: CASGFGQGGGYTF
DNA: TGTGCTAGTGGCTTCGGACAGGGAGGAGGCTACACCTTC

D: .
V: TRBV10-3
size: many
J: TRBJ2-7
CDR3: CAISDVIVYEQYF
DNA: TGTGCCATCAGTGATGTTATAGTCTACGAGCAGTACTTC

D: .
V: TRBV25-1
size: many
J: TRBJ2-2
CDR3: CASSVLRVGELFF
DNA: TGTGCCAGCAGTGTTCTTCGGGTCGGGGAGCTGTTTTTT

D: .
V: TRBV7-9
size: many
J: TRBJ2-5
CDR3: CASRNTPAYQETQYF
DNA: TGTGCCAGCAGGAATACCCCAGCGTACCAAGAGACCCAGTACTTC

D: .
V: TRBV9
size: few
J: TRBJ2-1
CDR3: CASSVRLGGYNEQFF
DNA: TGTGCCAGCAGCGTACGACTAGGGGGGTACAATGAGCAGTTCTTC

D: .
V: TRBV20-1
size: many
J: TRBJ2-1
CDR3: CSARPTASYNEQFF
DNA: TGCAGTGCTAGACCGACGGCCTCCTACAATGAGCAGTTCTTC

D: TRBD1
V: TRBV5-1
size: many
J: TRBJ2-7
CDR3: CASSPGQGDVSYEQYF
DNA: TGCGCCAGCAGCCCCGGACAGGGCGATGTCTCCTACGAGCAGTACTTC

D: .
V: TRBV7-6
size: .
J: TRBJ1-6
CDR3: CASSLVPRSYNSPLHF
DNA: TGTGCCAGCAGCTTAGTTCCACGCTCCTATAATTCACCCCTCCACTTT

D: .
V: TRBV12-3/TRBV12-4
size: many
J: TRBJ1-4
CDR3: CASSSAEKLFF
DNA: TGTGCCAGCAGTTCAGCTGAAAAACTGTTTTTT

D: .
V: TRBV20-1
size: many
J: TRBJ2-3
CDR3: CSASGAPGLADTQYF
DNA: TGCAGTGCTAGTGGGGCCCCGGGGTTGGCAGATACGCAGTATTTT

D: .
V: TRBV12-3/TRBV12-4
size: .
J: TRBJ2-3
CDR3: CASSPWTGTDTQYF
DNA: TGTGCCAGCAGTCCTTGGACAGGCACAGATACGCAGTATTTT

D: .
V: TRBV24-1
size: many
J: TRBJ2-2
CDR3: CATSSTEVATGELFF
DNA: TGTGCCACTTCCTCGACAGAAGTTGCCACCGGGGAGCTGTTTTTT

D: .
V: TRBV7-9
size: many
J: TRBJ2-1
CDR3: CASSLTLGPTNEQFF
DNA: TGTGCCAGCAGCTTAACCCTGGGACCTACCAATGAGCAGTTCTTC

D: .
V: TRBV11-2
size: .
J: TRBJ1-1
CDR3: CASSVLHTEAFF
DNA: TGTGCCAGCAGCGTACTCCACACTGAAGCTTTCTTT

D: TRBD2
V: TRBV20-1
size: many
J: TRBJ2-7
CDR3: CSARAVGGPYEQYF
DNA: TGCAGTGCTAGAGCAGTGGGAGGGCCCTACGAGCAGTACTTC

D: TRBD1
V: TRBV19
size: few
J: TRBJ2-7
CDR3: CASSIIGGQGAYEQYF
DNA: TGTGCCAGTAGTATTATAGGCGGTCAGGGGGCCTACGAGCAGTACTTC

D: .
V: TRBV7-9
size: few
J: TRBJ2-5
CDR3: CASSILQGDEETQYF
DNA: TGTGCCAGCAGCATCCTACAGGGTGATGAAGAGACCCAGTACTTC

D: .
V: TRBV5-1
size: many
J: TRBJ1-1
CDR3: CASSLDTHPYAFF
DNA: TGCGCCAGCAGCTTGGACACCCACCCTTATGCTTTCTTT

D: .
V: TRBV2
size: many
J: TRBJ2-7
CDR3: CASSEGQVSYEQYF
DNA: TGTGCCAGCAGTGAAGGACAGGTGTCCTACGAGCAGTACTTC

D: .
V: TRBV27
size: .
J: TRBJ1-1
CDR3: CASKFGTNTEAFF
DNA: TGTGCCAGCAAATTCGGCACGAACACTGAAGCTTTCTTT

D: .
V: TRBV7-9
size: many
J: TRBJ2-7
CDR3: CASSLLRHDTRSYEQYF
DNA: TGTGCCAGCAGCTTGCTTCGGCATGATACCCGCTCCTACGAGCAGTACTTC

D: .
V: TRBV7-9
size: few
J: TRBJ2-3
CDR3: CASSPGTISTDTQYF
DNA: TGTGCCAGCAGCCCTGGGACAATTAGCACAGATACGCAGTATTTT

D: TRBD1
V: TRBV2
size: .
J: TRBJ2-7
CDR3: CASGDRLFYEQYF
DNA: TGTGCCAGCGGGGACAGACTTTTCTACGAGCAGTACTTC

D: .
V: TRBV5-1
size: many
J: TRBJ2-1
CDR3: CASSLAPGGDEQFF
DNA: TGCGCCAGCAGCTTGGCGCCGGGGGGCGATGAGCAGTTCTTC

D: .
V: TRBV28
size: many
J: TRBJ1-1
CDR3: CASSFWGLGANTEAFF
DNA: TGTGCCAGCAGTTTTTGGGGGTTGGGGGCGAACACTGAAGCTTTCTTT

D: .
V: TRBV18
size: few
J: TRBJ2-2
CDR3: CASSPRIPNAGELFF
DNA: TGTGCCAGCTCACCACGGATACCGAACGCCGGGGAGCTGTTTTTT

D: TRBD2
V: TRBV3-1
size: .
J: TRBJ2-1
CDR3: CASSYGLAGGGEQFF
DNA: TGTGCCAGCAGCTACGGACTAGCGGGGGGGGGTGAGCAGTTCTTC

D: TRBD1
V: TRBV5-1
size: few
J: TRBJ2-2
CDR3: CASSGTGGVPGELFF
DNA: TGCGCCAGCAGCGGGACAGGGGGAGTTCCCGGGGAGCTGTTTTTT